The 9 T cell receptor beta chains below were found in one sample sequenced in a study of beta chain features in type 1 diabetes. cDNA synthesis used the whole RNA isolate, giving expressed TCRB sequences. Profiled with immunoSEQ multiplex PCR; TCRdb holds only in-frame clones, not every one. This table has about 450,000 clones, roughly an eighth appearing once. Sequenced sample: naive CD4+ T cells from blood. The source of these receptors is a woman aged 18 to 35 in good health.

This clone was seen a single time. V and J are TRBV19 and TRBJ1-2, with D possibly being TRBD1 (6 bases). V lost 4 bases and J lost 4, with 22 bases in between. CDR3 length: 17 amino acids. The germline CDR1 and CDR2 sequences are LNHDA and SQIVND (reference sequence). This CDR3 reads CASSRSPQGSRVYGYTF. The DNA for the CDR3 is TGTGCCAGTAGTAGATCCCCACAGGGATCCAGAGTCTATGGCTACACCTTC.

The rearrangement links TRBV7-2 to TRBJ1-3, with D perhaps matching TRBD1 (5 bases). Germline CDR1 and CDR2: SGHTA and FQGNSA. Trimming cost V 5 bases and J 5 bases, with 19 bases left between them. The CDR3 is made up of 16 amino acids. The CDR3 region has the DNA TGTGCCAGCAGCCCAAAGGACACAGGCCTCAGAAACACCATATATTTT. Protein product: CASSPKDTGLRNTIYF.

In its sample, this clone was seen a few times. The CDR3 nucleotides read TGTGCCAGCTCACCCCTAGGGTCCTACGAGCAGTACTTC. Protein sequence: CASSPLGSYEQYF. V gene TRBV18 combines with J gene TRBJ2-7; D is undetermined. This CDR3 has 13 amino acids. The V end was cut by 3 bases, the J end by 1 base, with 7 bases between. Germline V gene lookup returns CDR1 KGHSH and CDR2 LQKENI.

Many counts were recorded for this clone. The V gene is TRBV1, the J gene TRBJ2-5. TRBV1 is listed as a pseudogene. This CDR3 contains 12 residues. CDR3 in DNA: TGCACCAGCAGTGACCCAAAGGAGACCCAGTACTTC. This translates into CTSSDPKETQYF.

The sample holds a few counts of this clone. This chain joins TRBV11-1 and TRBJ1-1, with D perhaps TRBD1 (5 bases). The CDR3 length is 14 residues. Germline assignment: CDR1 SGHAT and CDR2 FQDESV (reference sequence). The V gene lost 3 bases and the J gene lost 0 bases, with 8 bases spanning the gap. The CDR3 coding sequence is TGTGCCAGCAGCTTGGACATCTTGAACACTGAAGCTTTCTTT. This encodes CASSLDILNTEAFF.

This clone has more than one count but fewer than ten. The V gene is TRBV7-9, the J gene TRBJ2-7, with a weak D call TRBD1 (6 bases). The CDR3 is made up of 14 amino acids. V was pared by 0 bases and J by 4 bases, with 10 bases between. Germline CDR1 reads SEHNR; CDR2 reads FQNEAQ (reference sequence). CDR3 coding DNA: TGTGCCAGCAGCTTAGCGGGACACCCATACGAGCAGTACTTC. This gives the protein CASSLAGHPYEQYF.

Only a few counts were recorded for this clone. The V call is TRBV6-5, the J call TRBJ2-7; possible D gene TRBD1, 6 bases. V was clipped by 6 bases and J by 3 bases, with 12 bases between them. CDR1 is MNHEY and CDR2 is SVGAGI in the germline V gene. The CDR3 extends over 13 amino acids. The CDR3 is CASRFGTFYEQYV. The CDR3 nucleotides read TGTGCCAGCAGATTCGGGACATTCTACGAGCAGTACGTC.

The J gene is TRBJ2-6, the V gene TRBV2, with a tentative D call TRBD2 (5 bases). Germline assignment: CDR1 SNHLY and CDR2 FYNNEI. V was cut by 6 bases and J by 0 bases, with 12 bases left in between. This CDR3 has 16 residues. The chain's CDR3 is CASRGEQFSGANVLTF. The CDR3 nucleotides are TGTGCCAGCAGGGGAGAACAGTTCTCTGGGGCCAACGTCCTGACTTTC.

This clone has only a few counts. The chain combines TRBV7-9 with TRBJ2-2; D not certain. CDR1 SEHNR and CDR2 FQNEAQ come from the germline V gene (reference sequence). The CDR3 is 14 amino acids. With 2 bases removed from V and 1 base from J, the gap between germline ends came to 5 bases. CDR3 sequence: CASSLSQNTGELFF. In nucleotides, the CDR3 is TGTGCCAGCAGCTTATCACAGAACACCGGGGAGCTGTTTTTT.